In this sample, the clone carrying this TCR beta chain turned up many times. Relative to the germline gene, one junction end is altered; a read error may explain this. The data stem from a study of tumor-infiltrating lymphocytes in primary liver carcinoma. Looking at the study overall: Tissue type made little difference to sample yields of roughly 3.5 to 7.13 million productive TCRbeta reads.

The approximately 20-31 mg bulk tissue piece was not sorted before simultaneous RNA and DNA extraction. Patients carried chronic HBV infection without prior treatment. Starting material of 400 to 600 ng total RNA yielded TCR beta cDNA via a constant-region primer. Nested multiplex PCR, run for three rounds with slightly modified ARM-PCR, yielded TCR beta libraries. TCRdb reprocessed the multiplex PCR reads via MiXCR and lists one record per CDR3 protein. The data contain roughly 23,000 distinct CDR3 sequences, about 65% of them singletons. This sequence originates from a man in his forties with primary liver carcinoma and hepatitis B virus infection. Sequenced input: liver tumor tissue from sampling region 1. Subset of the sample: tumor region T1, superior pole.

The CDR3 DNA reads as TGTGCCAGCAGCGCCGAATACGGGGCCAACGTCCTGTCTTTC. Translating gives CASSAEYGANVLSF. This sequence joins TRBV2 and TRBJ2-6; D might be TRBD1 or TRBD2, each matching 5 bases. Germline assignment: CDR1 SNHLY and CDR2 FYNNEI. CDR3 size: 14 residues.